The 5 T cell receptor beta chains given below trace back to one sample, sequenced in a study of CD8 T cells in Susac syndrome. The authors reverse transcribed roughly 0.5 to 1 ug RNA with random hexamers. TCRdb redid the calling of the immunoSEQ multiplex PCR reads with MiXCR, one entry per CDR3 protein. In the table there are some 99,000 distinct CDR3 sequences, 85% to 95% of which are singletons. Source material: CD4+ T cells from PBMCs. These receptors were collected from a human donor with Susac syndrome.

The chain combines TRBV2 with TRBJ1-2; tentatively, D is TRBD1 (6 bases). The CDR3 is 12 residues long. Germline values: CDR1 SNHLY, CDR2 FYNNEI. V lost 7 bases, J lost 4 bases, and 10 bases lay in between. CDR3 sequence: CASKGGFYGYTF. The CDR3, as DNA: TGTGCCAGCAAAGGGGGATTCTATGGCTACACCTTC.

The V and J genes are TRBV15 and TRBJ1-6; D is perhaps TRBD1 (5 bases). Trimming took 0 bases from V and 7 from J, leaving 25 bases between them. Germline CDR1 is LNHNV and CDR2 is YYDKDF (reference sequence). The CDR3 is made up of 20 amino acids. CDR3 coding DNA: TGTGCCACCAGCAGAGAGTCTCCCGGGACTCCACCGGGATACAATTCACCCCTCCACTTT. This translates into CATSRESPGTPPGYNSPLHF.

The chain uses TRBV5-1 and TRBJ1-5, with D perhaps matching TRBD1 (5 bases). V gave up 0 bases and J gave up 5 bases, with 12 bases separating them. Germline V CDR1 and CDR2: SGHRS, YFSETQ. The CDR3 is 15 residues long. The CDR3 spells CASSLAGTLDQPQHF. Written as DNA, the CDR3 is TGCGCCAGCAGCTTGGCAGGGACTCTCGATCAGCCCCAGCATTTT.

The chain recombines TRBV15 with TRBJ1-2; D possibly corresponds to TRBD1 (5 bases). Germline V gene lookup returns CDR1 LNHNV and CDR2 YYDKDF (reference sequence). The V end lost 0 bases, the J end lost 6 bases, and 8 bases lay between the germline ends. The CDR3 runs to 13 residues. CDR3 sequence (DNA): TGTGCCACCAGCAGAGATTTAGGGGATGGCTACACCTTC. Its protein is CATSRDLGDGYTF.

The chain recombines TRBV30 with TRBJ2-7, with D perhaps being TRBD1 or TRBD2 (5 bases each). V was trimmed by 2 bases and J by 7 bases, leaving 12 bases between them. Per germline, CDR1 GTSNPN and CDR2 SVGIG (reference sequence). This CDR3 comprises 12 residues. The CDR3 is CAWSPQGGEQYF. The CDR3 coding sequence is TGTGCCTGGAGTCCCCAGGGCGGGGAGCAGTACTTC. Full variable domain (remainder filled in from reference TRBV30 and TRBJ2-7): SQTIHQWPATLVQPVGSPLSLECTVEGTSNPNLYWYRQAAGRGLQLLFYSVGIGQISSEVPQNLSASRPQDRQFILSSKKLLLSDSGFYLCAWSPQGGEQYFGPGTRLTVT.